One and the same sample provided the 7 T cell receptor beta chains below, sequenced in a study of beta chain features in type 1 diabetes. Overall study findings and caveats: Among patients with Type 1 diabetes, TCRB CDR3s were moderately but significantly shorter in every one of the four CD4+ subsets.

Their antigens are not known. The study reverse transcribed the entire isolated RNA, so it sequenced expressed TCRB transcripts. Data came from immunoSEQ multiplex PCR; TCRdb stores just in-frame clones and leaves some out. This sample has around 300,000 clones, with approximately 15% found just once. The sequencing sample was made of naive CD4+ T cells from blood. Source of these receptors: a man aged 18 to 29 with type 1 diabetes.

In its sample, this clone was seen a few times. The chain employs TRBV4-1 and TRBJ2-1; perhaps TRBD2 as D (5 bases). The CDR3 is 15 residues long. The V and J ends lost 3 bases and 10 bases respectively, with 19 bases between them. Germline values: CDR1 MGHRA, CDR2 YSYEKL. The CDR3 DNA reads as TGCGCCAGCAGCCAGGCCATTGACTACTATCCAGAGCAGTTCTTC. Translated, it gives CASSQAIDYYPEQFF.

This clone was recorded a few times. J is TRBJ2-3 and V is TRBV28, with TRBD2 matching 11 bases. Germline V CDR1 and CDR2: MDHEN, SYDVKM. J gave up 4 bases and V 4 bases, and 4 bases lay outside the gene matches. The CDR3 runs to 15 residues. The CDR3 loop reads CASSSILAGADTQYF. The CDR3 DNA reads TGTGCCAGCAGTTCAATACTAGCGGGGGCAGATACGCAGTATTTT.

In its sample, this clone was seen a few times. The rearrangement joins TRBV5-1 to TRBJ2-5; possibly TRBD1 for D (5 bases). Trimming took 4 bases from V and 3 from J, leaving 13 bases between them. Germline CDR1 SGHRS, CDR2 YFSETQ. The CDR3 is 14 residues long. The CDR3 loop is CASSRGHMEETQYF. The CDR3 coding sequence is TGCGCCAGCAGCCGTGGACACATGGAAGAGACCCAGTACTTC. Supplemented by reference TRBV5-1 and TRBJ2-5, the full variable domain reads KAGVTQTPRYLIKTRGQQVTLSCSPISGHRSVSWYQQTPGQGLQFLFEYFSETQRNKGNFPGRFSGRQFSNSRSEMNVSTLELGDSALYLCASSRGHMEETQYFGPGTRLLVL.

This clone was counted between two and nine times. The chain carries TRBV4-1 and TRBJ1-1, with a weak D call TRBD1 (5 bases). Trimming cost V 4 bases and J 11 bases, with 17 bases left between them. Germline V CDR1 and CDR2: MGHRA, YSYEKL. The CDR3 has 13 amino acids. CDR3 coding DNA: TGCGCCAGCAGCCGTAATGGGGCACACGCGGCTTTCTTT. Residues: CASSRNGAHAAFF.

The gene calls are TRBV7-6 and TRBJ2-7, with 10 bases lining up with TRBD1. Per germline, CDR1 SGHVS and CDR2 FNYEAQ. The CDR3 extends over 14 amino acids. After removal of 5 bases from V and 6 bases from J, the junction contained 7 bases not matched to a gene. Here the CDR3 reads CASSAGTGAVEQYF. In DNA, the CDR3 is TGTGCCAGCAGCGCCGGGACAGGGGCGGTCGAGCAGTACTTC.

This clone was observed a handful of times. V is TRBV7-2 and J is TRBJ1-5, with 9 bases lining up with TRBD1. V gave up 2 bases and J gave up 0 bases; unmatched junction bases: 8. In germline, CDR1 is SGHTA, CDR2 FQGNSA. The CDR3 consists of 18 residues. The CDR3 loop reads CASSLTGGLGYSNQPQHF. The CDR3 bases are TGTGCCAGCAGCTTAACAGGGGGCTTAGGGTATAGCAATCAGCCCCAGCATTTT.

This clone has only a few counts. The V gene is TRBV28, the J gene TRBJ2-7; 12 positions match TRBD2. CDR1 and CDR2 from the germline V gene are MDHEN and SYDVKM. V dropped 6 bases and J dropped 6; count of bases not matched to a gene: 12. The CDR3 contains 16 residues. The CDR3 DNA reads as TGTGCCAGCAGCCATTCAGGACTAGCGGGGTCGGGCGAGCAGTACTTC. It encodes CASSHSGLAGSGEQYF. Full variable domain (missing parts from reference TRBV28 and TRBJ2-7): DVKVTQSSRYLVKRTGEKVFLECVQDMDHENMFWYRQDPGLGLRLIYFSYDVKMKEKGDIPEGYSVSREKKERFSLILESASTNQTSMYLCASSHSGLAGSGEQYFGPGTRLTVT.